This T cell receptor (beta chain) was retrieved from a study of blood T cells in healthy people across ages. The study's findings and limits: Not knowing donor CMV status may have confounded expanded clonotype changes. Using unsorted PBMCs precluded a conclusive naive versus antigen-experienced comparison.

Note on this clonotype: The antigen remains undetermined.

Next came a second PCR, run for about 7 to 12 cycles, which used a sample-barcoded 5' primer along with a J-beta primer mix. TCRdb redid the calling of the 5' RACE reads with MiXCR, one entry per CDR3 protein. This table has some 1.4 million distinct CDR3 sequences, about 40% appearing once. This CDR3 comprises 13 residues. CDR1 and CDR2 (germline): MNHNS, SASEGT. V was pared by 8 bases and J by 3 bases, with 12 bases between. J is TRBJ2-3 and V is TRBV6-1, with unresolved D. The receptor was derived from a woman aged 18-29 years in good health. The sequencing sample was made of blood. This chain's CDR3 is CASLGSETDTQYF. DNA of the CDR3: TGTGCCAGCTTGGGGTCGGAGACAGATACGCAGTATTTT.